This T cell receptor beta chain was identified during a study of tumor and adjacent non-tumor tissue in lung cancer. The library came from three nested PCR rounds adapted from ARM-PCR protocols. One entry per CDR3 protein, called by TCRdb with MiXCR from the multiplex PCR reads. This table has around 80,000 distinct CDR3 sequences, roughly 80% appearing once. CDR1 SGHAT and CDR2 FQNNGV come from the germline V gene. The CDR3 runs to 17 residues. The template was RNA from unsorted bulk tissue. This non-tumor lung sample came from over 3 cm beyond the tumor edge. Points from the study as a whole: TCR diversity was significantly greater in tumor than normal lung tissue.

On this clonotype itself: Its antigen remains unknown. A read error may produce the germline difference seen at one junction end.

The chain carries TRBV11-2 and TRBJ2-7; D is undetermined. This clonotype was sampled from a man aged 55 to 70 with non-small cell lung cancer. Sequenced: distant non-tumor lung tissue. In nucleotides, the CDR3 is TGTGCCAGCTGCTTAATCCCCGAGGCCCTCCAAGGCTATGAGCAGTACTTC. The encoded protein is CASCLIPEALQGYEQYF. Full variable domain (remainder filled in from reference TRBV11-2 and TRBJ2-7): EAGVAQSPRYKIIEKRQSVAFWCNPISGHATLYWYQQILGQGPKLLIQFQNNGVVDDSQLPKDRFSAERLKGVDSTLKIQPAKLEDSAVYLCASCLIPEALQGYEQYFGPGTRLTVT.